These T cell receptor beta chains were read from a single sample in a study of shared clonotypes between healthy human individuals. The method was immunoSEQ multiplex PCR; TCRdb's version includes in-frame clones alone and lacks a portion of them. The sample carries approximately 2.5 million clones, 93% recorded once. Sequencing used naive CD4+ T cells from PBMCs. These receptors were obtained from a man aged 18 to 29 in good health. Some clones in this sample may be carry-over from other donors' samples. Each CDR3 is given with its conserved first and last residue. The D gene is left open where the match is weak. Some rows mark clone size as missing; the rest say once, few, many or name a class of expanded clone.

D	V	J	length	size	DNA	CDR3
TRBD1	TRBV7-9	TRBJ2-7	16	-	TGTGCCAGCAGCCAAGGACAGGGCACAATCGTCTACGAGCAGTACTTC	CASSQGQGTIVYEQYF
-	TRBV6-5	TRBJ2-1	15	-	TGTGCCAGCAGTTACTCTGCCCAGGGGCAGAATGAGCAGTTCTTC	CASSYSAQGQNEQFF
-	TRBV5-4	TRBJ1-2	14	-	TGTGCCAGCAGCTTGCACAGCAGAACCGATGGCTACACCTTC	CASSLHSRTDGYTF
-	TRBV19	TRBJ1-1	15	-	TGTGCCAGTAGTTTATTACCCCCCGTGAACACTGAAGCTTTCTTT	CASSLLPPVNTEAFF
TRBD2	TRBV4-2	TRBJ2-5	17	-	TGTGCCAGCAGCCAACTTAATATGGGAGGGAACCAAGAGACCCAGTACTTC	CASSQLNMGGNQETQYF
TRBD1	TRBV27	TRBJ1-1	15	-	TGTGCCAGCAGTTTTAGTGGGACAGGGCTCACTGAAGCTTTCTTT	CASSFSGTGLTEAFF
TRBD1	TRBV5-1	TRBJ2-7	15	-	TGCGCCAGCAGCTCGACCGGGACAGCGTCCTACGAGCAGTACTTC	CASSSTGTASYEQYF
TRBD1	TRBV7-2	TRBJ2-7	15	once	TGTGCCAGCAGCTGGAGACAGGGGTCGGCCTACGAGCAGTACTTC	CASSWRQGSAYEQYF
TRBD2	TRBV13	TRBJ2-5	14	-	TGTGCCAGCAGTACGGGGGGATTCCAAGAGACCCAGTACTTC	CASSTGGFQETQYF
-	TRBV6-1	TRBJ2-7	12	-	TGTGCCAGCAGTGAATTGTCCTACGAGCAGTACTTC	CASSELSYEQYF
TRBD1	TRBV28	TRBJ1-5	15	-	TGTGCCAGCAGTGATAGGACAGGGGGCAATCAGCCCCAGCATTTT	CASSDRTGGNQPQHF
TRBD2	TRBV5-1	TRBJ2-1	16	-	TGCGCCAGCAGCGATGGAGGGCTAGCGGGAGACAATGAGCAGTTCTTC	CASSDGGLAGDNEQFF
TRBD1	TRBV5-1	TRBJ2-3	16	-	TGCGCCAGCAGCCCAAGACAGGGGGCGCTGACAGATACGCAGTATTTT	CASSPRQGALTDTQYF
-	TRBV28	TRBJ2-1	16	-	TGTGCCAGCAGGGGCCCCGGGTGGGACACCACTAATGAGCAGTTCTTC	CASRGPGWDTTNEQFF
-	TRBV4-2	TRBJ1-2	12	-	TGTGCCAGCAGCCATGAGACAGACGGCTACACCTTC	CASSHETDGYTF
TRBD2	TRBV5-6	TRBJ2-1	13	-	TGTGCCAGCAGGCGGGGGGTTTACAATGAGCAGTTCTTC	CASRRGVYNEQFF
TRBD1	TRBV18	TRBJ2-7	13	once	TGTGCCAGCTCACCTGGGACAGGTTTCGAGCAGTACTTC	CASSPGTGFEQYF
-	TRBV5-1	TRBJ1-1	13	-	TGCGCCAGCAGCTTGGACCCCCGGACTGAAGCTTTCTTT	CASSLDPRTEAFF
TRBD2	TRBV5-5	TRBJ2-1	14	-	TGTGCCAGCAGCTCACTAGCGGGAGCGGTTGAGCAGTTCTTC	CASSSLAGAVEQFF
-	TRBV9	TRBJ1-2	14	-	TGTGCCAGCAGCGTAGCACCAGACAGAGCTGGCTACACCTTC	CASSVAPDRAGYTF
-	TRBV28	TRBJ2-7	11	-	TGTGCCAGCGGATCTAGGACAGTTCAGTACTTC	CASGSRTVQYF
TRBD2	TRBV5-1	TRBJ2-5	15	-	TGCGCCAGCAGCTTACGGACTAGCGGGAGAGAGACCCAGTACTTC	CASSLRTSGRETQYF
-	TRBV5-1	TRBJ1-4	14	-	TGCGCCAGCAGCTTGGCGCCAGGGGAAGAAAAACTGTTTTTT	CASSLAPGEEKLFF
-	TRBV4-1	TRBJ2-1	14	-	TGCGCCAGCAGCCAAGTTGCAGACTACAATGAGCAGTTCTTC	CASSQVADYNEQFF
TRBD1	TRBV11-3	TRBJ2-1	14	once	TGTGCCAGCAGCTCTCGGACAGGGGACAATGAGCAGTTCTTC	CASSSRTGDNEQFF
TRBD2	TRBV28	TRBJ2-7	15	-	TGTGCCAGCAGTGGGTCCGAGTTCCAGCGGGAGGTACGGAGCTTC	CASSGSEFQREVRSF
-	TRBV11-2	TRBJ1-2	16	-	TGTGCCAGCAGCTTAGCCCCGGGACGGAGTAACTATGGCTACACCTTC	CASSLAPGRSNYGYTF
-	TRBV5-1	TRBJ2-1	14	few	TGCGCCAGCAGAGGGACATTCTCCTACAATGAGCAGTTCTTC	CASRGTFSYNEQFF
-	TRBV6-6	TRBJ1-1	15	once	TGTGCCAGCAGCCCAGGGGCAGGAAAGAACACTGAAGCTTTCTTT	CASSPGAGKNTEAFF
-	TRBV14	TRBJ1-3	16	-	TGTGCCAGCAGCCACGTCGACAGGATCTCTGGAAACACCATATATTTT	CASSHVDRISGNTIYF
-	TRBV27	TRBJ2-7	13	-	TGTGCCAGCGGGAGAATGGGTTCCTACGAGCAGTACTTC	CASGRMGSYEQYF
-	TRBV5-1	TRBJ2-3	12	-	TGCGCCAGCAGCTTGGTGAGCGATACGCAGTATTTT	CASSLVSDTQYF
-	TRBV5-4	TRBJ2-1	16	-	TGTGCCAGCAGCTTAGGGGGGGCTAGCCTATACAATGAGCAGTTCTTC	CASSLGGASLYNEQFF
TRBD1	TRBV19	TRBJ1-2	13	-	TGTGCCAGTGCAGACAGGGACCGCTATGGCTACACCTTC	CASADRDRYGYTF
-	TRBV5-1	TRBJ2-3	14	-	TGCGCCAGCAGTTCTGGGACTGTGAAAGATACGCAGTATTTT	CASSSGTVKDTQYF
TRBD1	TRBV25-1	TRBJ2-7	12	-	TGTGCCACGACAGGGCAGCGTTACGAGCAGTACTTC	CATTGQRYEQYF
TRBD2	TRBV7-7	TRBJ2-7	13	-	TGTGCCAGCAGCCCACTAGCGAACTACGAGCAGTACTTC	CASSPLANYEQYF
-	TRBV2	TRBJ2-3	16	-	TGTGCCAGCGGAGAAGGGACGAACCGGGCTGCAGATACGCAGTATTTT	CASGEGTNRAADTQYF
TRBD1	TRBV5-1	TRBJ1-5	15	-	TGCGCCAGCAGCTGGAATGGGGACAGGGGGCAGCCCCAGCATTTT	CASSWNGDRGQPQHF
-	TRBV5-1	TRBJ2-2	15	-	TGCGCCAGTAGCCCCGGGACCCCGAACACCGGGGAGCTGTTTTTT	CASSPGTPNTGELFF
TRBD2	TRBV5-4	TRBJ2-7	15	-	TGTGCCAGCAGCCCGGCCCGGGAGGGCCCCTACGAGCAGTACTTC	CASSPAREGPYEQYF
-	TRBV2	TRBJ1-2	16	-	TGTGCCAGCAGTGAAAGCCGATCACCCCCTAACTATGGCTACACCTTC	CASSESRSPPNYGYTF